These 32 T cell receptor beta chains originate from one sample sequenced in a study of blood T cell repertoires in COVID-19. Measured with immunoSEQ multiplex PCR; TCRdb has only the in-frame clones, and not every one. The sample lists some 190,000 clones; roughly 89% were seen once. The sample taken for sequencing was PBMCs or T cells enriched from blood (not recorded which). These receptors were taken from a woman in her forties with acute COVID-19.

Note on this clone: An end of the junction differs from the germline gene, which may be a read error. The chain has TRBV9 and TRBJ2-5; 7 positions match TRBD2. The CDR3 spans 16 residues. The germline CDR1 and CDR2 sequences are SGDLS and YYNGEE. CDR3 in amino acids: CVSSALRGDHQETQYF. For the CDR3, the DNA is TGTGTCAGCAGCGCCCTTCGGGGGGACCACCAAGAGACCCAGTACTTC. The full variable domain, rest sourced from reference TRBV9 and TRBJ2-5, is DSGVTQTPKHLITATGQRVTLRCSPRSGDLSVYWYQQSLDQGLQFLIQYYNGEERAKGNILERFSAQQFPDLHSELNLSSLELGDSALYFCVSSALRGDHQETQYFGPGTRLLVL.

The chain recombines TRBV6-5 with TRBJ2-1; 8 bases are shared with TRBD1. With V trimmed by 6 bases and J by 3 bases, 4 bases remained unmatched. Germline V gene data show CDR1 as MNHEY and CDR2 as SVGAGI. CDR3 length: 14 amino acids. CDR3 bases: TGTGCCAGCAGCCGACAGGGGTACTACAATGAGCAGTTCTTC. Its translation: CASSRQGYYNEQFF.

The chain has TRBV14 and TRBJ2-1; D is perhaps TRBD2 (6 bases). V was cut by 4 bases and J by 1 base, with 14 bases left in between. Germline CDR1 is SGHDN and CDR2 is FVKESK. The CDR3 spans 16 residues. The CDR3 loop is CASSPFSGPSYNEQFF. Here the CDR3 DNA reads TGTGCCAGCAGCCCCTTTAGCGGACCTTCCTACAATGAGCAGTTCTTC.

This chain connects TRBV19 to TRBJ1-1; D possibly corresponds to TRBD1 (5 bases). The CDR3 totals 14 residues. The V and J ends lost 3 bases and 0 bases respectively, with 8 bases between them. From germline, CDR1 is LNHDA and CDR2 SQIVND (reference sequence). The CDR3 nucleotides are TGTGCCAGTAGTATGCGGGGGATGAACACTGAAGCTTTCTTT. Amino acid sequence: CASSMRGMNTEAFF.

The genes are TRBV5-3 and TRBJ1-5; tentative D call: TRBD1 (5 bases). TRBV5-3 carries the ORF label, with uncertain function. The CDR3 spans 16 residues. The V end lost 3 bases, the J end lost 0 bases, and 13 bases lay between the germline ends. The CDR3: CARSSVSGYSNQPQHF. The CDR3 DNA sequence: TGTGCCAGAAGCTCAGTATCAGGGTATAGCAATCAGCCCCAGCATTTT.

J is TRBJ2-1 and V is TRBV12-5; D possibly corresponds to TRBD2 (7 bases). Germline CDR1 and CDR2: LGHNT and FRNRAP. The CDR3 has 16 amino acids. V gave up 6 bases and J gave up 1 base, with 16 bases separating them. The CDR3, as DNA: TGTGCTAGTGGCCTGGGGGGGGGCGATTCCTACAATGAGCAGTTCTTC. Encoded protein: CASGLGGGDSYNEQFF.

The chain has TRBV7-3 and TRBJ2-7; 7 positions agree with TRBD1. The V gene's germline CDR1 is SGHTA and CDR2 FQGTGA. The CDR3 spans 16 residues. V lost 5 bases and J lost 1; bases outside the gene matches: 11. CDR3 amino acids: CASSPQGPYLSYEQYF. DNA of the CDR3: TGTGCCAGCAGCCCACAGGGGCCATATCTGTCCTACGAGCAGTACTTC.

This clone was seen a handful of times. The V gene is TRBV28, the J gene TRBJ2-2; no definite D call. The V end lost 2 bases, the J end lost 4 bases, and 5 bases lay between the germline ends. Per germline, CDR1 MDHEN and CDR2 SYDVKM. CDR3 length: 13 amino acids. The CDR3 DNA sequence: TGTGCCAGCAGTTTAAGCATCACCGGGGAGCTGTTTTTT. Translating it yields CASSLSITGELFF. The whole variable domain, filled in from reference TRBV28 and TRBJ2-2, reads DVKVTQSSRYLVKRTGEKVFLECVQDMDHENMFWYRQDPGLGLRLIYFSYDVKMKEKGDIPEGYSVSREKKERFSLILESASTNQTSMYLCASSLSITGELFFGEGSRLTVL.

The rearrangement joins TRBV4-1 to TRBJ2-4; 11 nucleotides line up with TRBD1. V trimming: 1 base; J trimming: 0 bases; junction bases outside the gene matches: 11. Germline assignment: CDR1 MGHRA and CDR2 YSYEKL. CDR3 length equals 20 residues. The CDR3 protein is CASSQAGTGGLLLAKNIQYF. The CDR3 DNA follows: TGCGCCAGCAGCCAAGCAGGGACAGGGGGTTTACTCCTAGCCAAAAACATTCAGTACTTC.

The rearrangement joins TRBV4-1 to TRBJ2-5, with TRBD1 as a possible D gene (5 bases). Germline loops: CDR1 MGHRA, CDR2 YSYEKL. The V end lost 1 base, the J end lost 5 bases, and 11 bases lay between the germline ends. This CDR3 has 14 residues. CDR3 in amino acids: CASSQVNQGETQYF. DNA of the CDR3: TGCGCCAGCAGCCAAGTAAATCAGGGTGAGACCCAGTACTTC.

This clone came up a few times. The chain has TRBV19 and TRBJ1-5; TRBD1 aligns across 7 bases. CDR1 is LNHDA and CDR2 is SQIVND in the germline V gene (reference sequence). The CDR3 totals 15 residues. J gave up 2 bases and V 3 bases, and 4 bases lay outside the gene matches. This chain's CDR3 is CASSIRRGGNQPQHF. CDR3 nucleotides: TGTGCCAGTAGTATTCGCAGGGGGGGCAATCAGCCCCAGCATTTT. Looking up the rest from reference TRBV19 and TRBJ1-5 gives the full variable domain: DGGITQSPKYLFRKEGQNVTLSCEQNLNHDAMYWYRQDPGQGLRLIYYSQIVNDFQKGDIAEGYSVSREKKESFPLTVTSAQKNPTAFYLCASSIRRGGNQPQHFGDGTRLSIL.

V usage is TRBV6-5 and J usage is TRBJ2-2, with a weak D call TRBD1 (6 bases). Trimming removed 8 bases from V and 2 bases from J, with 12 bases in between. This CDR3 is built from 14 residues. CDR1 is MNHEY, CDR2 SVGAGI, per germline. The CDR3 loop reads CASGRTDNTGELFF. The CDR3 DNA follows: TGTGCCAGCGGACGGACAGACAACACCGGGGAGCTGTTTTTT.

The chain couples TRBV6-5 to TRBJ2-1, with D perhaps TRBD2 (7 bases). Trimming left V 10 bases short and J 7 bases short, with 23 bases between. This CDR3 is 15 amino acids long. CDR1 and CDR2 (germline): MNHEY, SVGAGI. CDR3 loop: CATSIEWGGGNEQFF. The DNA for the CDR3 is TGTGCCACCTCCATAGAGTGGGGGGGCGGGAATGAGCAGTTCTTC.

The chain has TRBV25-1 and TRBJ1-1; tentative D call: TRBD1 (6 bases). CDR1 and CDR2 (germline): MGHDK, SYGVNS. V was trimmed by 5 bases and J by 4 bases, leaving 11 bases between them. The CDR3 runs 13 residues. CDR3 residues: CASSMGAGTEAFF. CDR3 nucleotides: TGTGCCAGCAGTATGGGGGCTGGCACTGAAGCTTTCTTT.

This clone is a singleton in its sample. The rearrangement links TRBV4-2 to TRBJ1-4; 10 bases agree with TRBD1. Germline trimming cut 2 bases from V and 11 bases from J; bases unmatched to any gene: 8. This CDR3 contains 15 residues. The germline CDR1 and CDR2 sequences are LGHNA and YNFKEQ. The CDR3 sequence is CASSQSGTGARKLFF. The CDR3 nucleotides are TGTGCCAGCAGCCAATCGGGGACAGGGGCGCGTAAACTGTTTTTT.

This clone has just one count. The V call is TRBV7-2, the J call TRBJ2-3, with D perhaps TRBD2 (6 bases). The CDR3 contains 15 residues. Between the trimmed V and J ends, which lost 4 bases and 1 base, there was a span of 12 bases. Per the germline V gene, CDR1 is SGHTA and CDR2 is FQGNSA. CDR3 region: CASSSRWGGTDTQYF. The CDR3 DNA sequence: TGTGCCAGCAGCTCACGGTGGGGGGGCACAGATACGCAGTATTTT.

This sequence joins TRBV24-1 and TRBJ2-3; D might be TRBD2 (7 bases). The V gene's germline CDR1 is KGHDR and CDR2 SFDVKD. Trimming stripped 4 bases from V and 2 bases from J, with 12 bases between. This CDR3 contains 15 residues. This chain's CDR3 is CATSDSGGLTDTQYF. The DNA for the CDR3 is TGTGCCACCAGTGACTCGGGGGGCCTCACAGATACGCAGTATTTT.

The gene calls are TRBV3-1 (or the pseudogene TRBV3-2) and TRBJ2-3; 13 bases line up with TRBD2. Germline loops: CDR1 LGHDT, CDR2 YNNKEL (reference sequence). The CDR3 length is 15 residues. With 5 bases clipped from V and 5 bases from J, the junction kept 4 bases outside the gene matches. CDR3 amino acids: CASSDRLAGGDTQYF. Here the CDR3 DNA reads TGTGCCAGCAGCGACAGACTAGCGGGGGGAGATACGCAGTATTTT.

CDR3 sequence reads: CASSLVPTNDQETQYF. DNA for the CDR3: TGCGCCAGCAGCTTGGTTCCTACCAACGACCAAGAGACCCAGTACTTC. This chain connects TRBV5-1 to TRBJ2-5; D is ambiguous. V was pared by 0 bases and J by 0 bases, with 12 bases between. Per germline, CDR1 SGHRS and CDR2 YFSETQ. The length of the CDR3 is 16 residues.

The chain has TRBV9 and TRBJ2-1; 9 nucleotides match TRBD2. This CDR3 contains 13 residues. Germline-derived CDR1 and CDR2 are SGDLS and YYNGEE. The V segment lost 5 bases and the J segment 15 bases; nucleotides outside the gene matches: 12. Here the CDR3 DNA reads TGTGCCAGCAGTCCCAACCTCGCGGGGGGGGTGTTCTTC. This translates into CASSPNLAGGVFF.

The chain recombines TRBV3-1 (or the pseudogene TRBV3-2) with TRBJ1-3; 11 bases fit TRBD1. J gave up 4 bases and V 5 bases, and 4 bases lay outside the gene matches. The CDR3 is made up of 15 amino acids. The germline CDR1 and CDR2 sequences are LGHDT and YNNKEL (reference sequence). The CDR3 nucleotides read TGTGCCAGCAGCAATGGACAGGGGGCCGGAAACACCATATATTTT. Amino acids: CASSNGQGAGNTIYF.

The chain joins TRBV7-8 to TRBJ2-1; TRBD2 matches 10 bases. CDR3 length equals 15 residues. Germline V gene lookup returns CDR1 SGHVS and CDR2 FQNEAQ. V was pared by 5 bases and J by 6 bases, with 7 bases of the junction left unmatched. CDR3 nucleotides: TGTGCCAGCAGCCTCGGACTAGCGGCGGGCAATGAGCAGTTCTTC. This codes for CASSLGLAAGNEQFF.

The rearrangement uses TRBV6-5 and TRBJ2-7, with 9 bases lining up with TRBD1. J lost 4 bases, V lost 6 bases, and 10 bases had no gene match. Germline loops: CDR1 MNHEY, CDR2 SVGAGI. The CDR3 has 15 amino acids. The CDR3 bases are TGTGCCAGCAGCCCCTATTCGGGACAGGGATACGAGCAGTACTTC. It encodes CASSPYSGQGYEQYF.

The chain recombines TRBV6-1 with TRBJ1-4; tentative D call: TRBD1 (5 bases). Germline V gives CDR1 MNHNS, CDR2 SASEGT. V lost 2 bases, J lost 3 bases, and 13 bases lay in between. This CDR3 is 16 amino acids long. The CDR3 protein is CASSEISGAPNEKLFF. The CDR3, as DNA: TGTGCCAGCAGTGAAATATCTGGGGCCCCTAATGAAAAACTGTTTTTT.

This clone was detected once. The chain carries TRBV5-6 and TRBJ1-2; the D gene is possibly TRBD1 (5 bases). Germline V gene data show CDR1 as SGHDT and CDR2 as YYEEEE. The CDR3 contains 15 residues. The V end lost 1 base, the J end lost 5 bases, and 15 bases lay between the germline ends. For the CDR3, the DNA is TGTGCCAGCAGCTTGTCCGGACAAGAAGTGTATGGCTACACCTTC. Translation: CASSLSGQEVYGYTF.

The V and J genes are TRBV30 and TRBJ2-7, with a possible D match to TRBD2 (7 bases). The CDR3 has 12 residues. Germline lookup yields CDR1 GTSNPN and CDR2 SVGIG (reference sequence). The CDR3 bases are TGTGCTTCGGGAGGAGGGGGTGGCGAGCAGTACTTC. It encodes CASGGGGGEQYF.

The chain uses TRBV12-3 or TRBV12-4 and TRBJ1-2, with unresolved D. The CDR3 runs to 13 residues. The germline V and J ends were trimmed by 2 bases and 4 bases, with 8 bases remaining between them. The CDR3 DNA reads TGTGCCAGCAGTTTAAACCCAGTCTATGGCTACACCTTC. Protein product: CASSLNPVYGYTF.

J is TRBJ2-1 and V is TRBV4-1; a possible D gene is TRBD1 (5 bases). The CDR3 has 15 residues. The germline gives CDR1 MGHRA, CDR2 YSYEKL. With 0 bases removed from V and 7 bases from J, the gap between germline ends came to 13 bases. CDR3 residues: CASSQDWSGINEQFF. CDR3 nucleotide sequence: TGCGCCAGCAGCCAAGATTGGTCAGGGATAAATGAGCAGTTCTTC.

There are a few counts of this clone. This chain uses TRBV15 with TRBJ2-7, with D possibly TRBD1 on 5 matching bases. The CDR3 extends over 15 amino acids. Trimming took off 5 bases at V and 6 bases at J, with 20 bases between the two ends. CDR1 and CDR2 from the germline V gene are LNHNV and YYDKDF (reference sequence). CDR3 in DNA: TGTGCCACCAGCCCGTGGGGCGACTCTCTGGGCGAGCAGTACTTC. Translation gives CATSPWGDSLGEQYF.

This sequence joins TRBV18 and TRBJ2-7; weak D call: TRBD1 (7 bases). The CDR3 length is 18 residues. CDR1 KGHSH and CDR2 LQKENI come from the germline V gene. V was cut by 5 bases and J by 0 bases, with 23 bases left in between. CDR3 bases: TGTGCCAGCTCAGAGGGATCCGTCCGGCAGGGGGGCTCCTACGAGCAGTACTTC. Translation: CASSEGSVRQGGSYEQYF.

The gene calls are TRBV13 and TRBJ1-1; maybe TRBD1 (6 bases). CDR1 and CDR2 from the germline V gene are PRHDT and FYEKMQ (reference sequence). This CDR3 is 18 amino acids long. Trimming removed 2 bases at V and 1 base at J, with 20 bases between. CDR3 DNA: TGTGCCAGCAGCTTAAGCGGTAAGATTTCGGACAGGAACACTGAAGCTTTCTTT. It codes for CASSLSGKISDRNTEAFF. Full variable domain (rest looked up from reference TRBV13 and TRBJ1-1): AAGVIQSPRHLIKEKRETATLKCYPIPRHDTVYWYQQGPGQDPQFLISFYEKMQSDKGSIPDRFSAQQFSDYHSELNMSSLELGDSALYFCASSLSGKISDRNTEAFFGQGTRLTVV.

This chain connects TRBV11-2 to TRBJ2-5; TRBD2 matches 9 bases. Germline V gives CDR1 SGHAT, CDR2 FQNNGV. J lost 5 bases, V lost 3 bases, and 13 bases had no gene match. The CDR3 is made up of 17 amino acids. The CDR3 nucleotides are TGTGCCAGCAGCTTCAGAGCGGGGGGCCGGGTTGAGGAGACCCAGTACTTC. The encoded protein is CASSFRAGGRVEETQYF.